This TCR beta chain emerged from a study of shared clonotypes between healthy human individuals (dated by TCRdb to between 2020 and 2021). A note on the overall study: The cohort included three men and a couple of women between 18 and 49 years of age. Libraries were prepared and TCR repertoires were sequenced by different laboratories using diverse techniques, in order to increase sequencing depth and limit assay-specific biases. The study deeply sequenced blood TCR repertoires of about five healthy adults to estimate repertoire size and the extent of clonotype sharing between individuals. Each donor's leukapheresis produced roughly between about 0.9 and 9.5 billion PBMCs. For each donor, CD4 naive and CD4 memory were each given three plates, CD8 naive was given two plates, and CD8 memory was given one plate. The investigation overall reported the following: Sampling was restricted to blood, and TCR repertoires in tissues likely differ from the TCR repertoires found in blood. Based on pairwise subsampling, the degree of clonotype sharing among donors was expected to be affected by sequencing depth. Higher generation probabilities were observed for clonotypes shared by all four sorted-subset donors than for non-shared clonotypes. Incomplete sequencing was indicated by rarefaction of sorted-subset datasets, despite the large sequencing depth. Because the study included a small number of donors, the genetic and exposure-history diversity represented was limited. Naive subsets generally had larger estimated clonotype richness than memory subsets. Sharing across a few donors was observed for approximately 5% of naive CD4, over 3% of naive CD8, 2% to 2.5% of memory CD4, and roughly 0.43% of memory CD8 clonotypes.

In this sample, this clone turned up once. Its target antigen remains unknown. One base away there is no much larger clone; base qualities are not given. Using the deep immunoSEQ assay, TCR CDR3 regions were amplified from genomic DNA by multiplex PCR. Extracted genomic DNA from each cell subset was distributed evenly across all wells of several immunoSEQ 96-well plates, and each plate was treated as a replicate. Each replicate PCR for sorted subsets received about 0.2 ug genomic DNA, equal to around 32,000 T cell genomes. The purified libraries were quantified using a Qubit 3.0 fluorometer, sized with a Bioanalyzer 2100, and then quantified again using the KAPA Library Quantification kit. Every immunoSEQ 96-well plate was sequenced on a dedicated single-read 150-cycle Illumina NextSeq 550 flow cell. Per the original workflow: The immunoSEQ output contained only junctional sequences without quality scores, so filtering could not match that applied to full-length reads. Sequences were annotated with PyIR, a Python wrapper for IgBLAST v1.9, using IMGT germline references to assign V/J genes and CDR3. Reads with weak V/J assignments (E-value above 1e-6), missing CDR3, stop codons, out-of-frame junctions, or ambiguous translated residues were removed. V3J clonotypes were defined as sequences sharing the same inferred V gene, J gene, and CDR3 amino acid sequence. To compute the percentage overlap between repertoires, the number of shared unique clonotypes was divided by the size of the smaller repertoire. RTK rarefaction, the Chao1 estimator, and Recon v2.1 estimates of unobserved clonotypes were used to assess repertoire richness. OLGA was used to compute generation probabilities for all TCRbeta clonotypes that the gDNA method yielded from a handful of donors. TCRdb holds this immuneACCESS table with in-frame rearrangements only. Some clones are missing; in checked studies, unresolved V genes explain under half, and the rest has no known cause. The V and J calls and clone size come from that table; D and trimming were worked out from the DNA. This sample has around 1,900,000 clones in its table, and just under 95% of those were observed once. The leading ten clones occupy approximately 1.6% of the sample.

CD8 naive samples were CD45RO-negative cells positively selected for CCR7, giving a CD45RA+CCR7+ population that excluded TemRA cells. Healthy HIV-negative adults with no recently reported acute infections or vaccinations were included as donors. Only Caucasian adults living in Nashville, Tennessee, USA were represented among the donors. Blood was obtained by leukapheresis, after which PBMCs were separated by Ficoll-Histopaque density gradient centrifugation and cryopreserved in liquid nitrogen vapor phase. Analytical flow cytometry was used to check the purity and quantity of every magnetically sorted T cell population. Each sorted fraction had its genomic DNA isolated and then quantified by UV absorbance on a Nanodrop 2000c. This sequence originates from a man younger than 35 in good health. Some clones in this sample may be carry-over from other donors' samples. Sequencing was performed on naive CD8+ T cells from PBMCs. The cell subset or site label of this sample denotes: CD45RA+CCR7+.

The DNA sequence reads TGCGCCAGCAGTGTGGTTTCCGGGACAGGGCCCTACAATGAGCAGTTCTTC. It specifies CASSVVSGTGPYNEQFF. Rearrangement joined TRBV5-1 to TRBJ2-1; TRBD1 matches 9 bases in the middle. The CDR3 covers 17 residues, taking in both the cysteine and the phenylalanine. The entry retains the CDR3 DNA only, 51 bases that are in frame from base 1. For CDR1 and CDR2, the germline V gene lists SGHRS and YFSETQ. Germline trimming: 5 bases from V, 2 bases from J; junction bases outside gene matches: 11. Reference TRBV5-1 and TRBJ2-1 proteins supply the regions before and after the CDR3; the full variable domain is: KAGVTQTPRYLIKTRGQQVTLSCSPISGHRSVSWYQQTPGQGLQFLFEYFSETQRNKGNFPGRFSGRQFSNSRSEMNVSTLELGDSALYLCASSVVSGTGPYNEQFFGPGTRLTVL.